A single sample is the source of the 11 T cell receptor beta chains below, sequenced in a study of cytomegalovirus exposure and HLA in healthy donors. PCR involved 60 Vbeta and 13 Jbeta primers. Sequenced by immunoSEQ multiplex PCR; TCRdb stores in-frame clones only, minus some. The profile covers 55,000 to 75,000 clones, with over 70% appearing a single time and about an eighth taken by the ten largest. The sequenced material came from PBMCs. The receptors were sampled from a human donor in good health.

J is TRBJ1-4 and V is TRBV4-1; D is unresolved. The CDR3 is made up of 13 amino acids. Germline CDR1 and CDR2: MGHRA and YSYEKL. V lost 0 bases and J lost 14, with 13 bases in between. CDR3 residues: CASSQDSPDRLFF. CDR3 DNA sequence: TGCGCCAGCAGCCAAGATAGCCCTGATCGGCTGTTTTTT.

CDR3 coding DNA: TGTGCCAGCAGTGAAGGTACAGGTGGTTCTCACTATGGCTACACCTTC. As protein: CASSEGTGGSHYGYTF. The rearrangement joins TRBV2 to TRBJ1-2, with D possibly matching TRBD1 (5 bases). The CDR3 sequence is 16 residues long. Germline V gives CDR1 SNHLY, CDR2 FYNNEI. V gave up 1 base and J gave up 3 bases, with 15 bases separating them.

This clone was observed a few times. The chain carries TRBV30 and TRBJ2-6, with a weak D call TRBD2 (5 bases). V lost 2 bases, J lost 0 bases, and 8 bases lay in between. CDR1 GTSNPN and CDR2 SVGIG come from the germline V gene (reference sequence). The CDR3 is 15 amino acids. This CDR3 is CAWSNGNSGANVLTF. CDR3 DNA: TGTGCCTGGAGTAACGGGAACTCTGGGGCCAACGTCCTGACTTTC.

The genes are TRBV29-1 and TRBJ2-5, with D tentatively TRBD2 (6 bases). Matching the DNA end better, TRBJ2-7 makes the J call doubtful. The CDR3 spans 13 residues. Germline V CDR1 and CDR2: SQVTM, ANQGSEA. The chain's CDR3 is CSVLEGTTYEQYF. DNA for the CDR3: TGCAGCGTTTTGGAGGGTACTACCTACGAGCAGTACTTC.

The CDR3 loop reads CASSSPGNQPQHF. CDR3 DNA sequence: TGTGCCAGCAGCTCCCCGGGAAATCAGCCCCAGCATTTT. The genes are TRBV5-8 and TRBJ1-5; no reliable D call. The CDR3 totals 13 residues. Germline V gene lookup returns CDR1 SGHTS and CDR2 YDEGEE. V lost 3 bases and J lost 4, with 8 bases in between.

The rearrangement joins TRBV30 to TRBJ1-1, with no clear D. The length of the CDR3 is 13 residues. Germline CDR1 reads GTSNPN; CDR2 reads SVGIG (reference sequence). Deletions cut 1 base from V and 4 bases from J, with 10 bases between. This CDR3 reads CAWSALRSTEAFF. CDR3 nucleotide sequence: TGTGCCTGGAGTGCCCTGAGGAGCACTGAAGCTTTCTTT. Full variable domain (rest looked up from reference TRBV30 and TRBJ1-1): SQTIHQWPATLVQPVGSPLSLECTVEGTSNPNLYWYRQAAGRGLQLLFYSVGIGQISSEVPQNLSASRPQDRQFILSSKKLLLSDSGFYLCAWSALRSTEAFFGQGTRLTVV.

The chain couples TRBV30 to TRBJ1-6; D remains ambiguous. Deletions cut 4 bases from V and 2 bases from J, with 6 bases between. There are 13 residues in the CDR3. Germline V lookup: CDR1 GTSNPN, CDR2 SVGIG (reference sequence). This CDR3 reads CAWIETYNSPLHF. DNA of the CDR3: TGTGCCTGGATAGAGACCTATAATTCACCCCTCCACTTT.

The chain joins TRBV5-4 to TRBJ1-4, with D perhaps TRBD1 (6 bases). Germline V CDR1 and CDR2: SGHNT, YYREEE (reference sequence). The CDR3 contains 14 residues. The V end was cut by 2 bases, the J end by 7 bases, with 12 bases between. The CDR3 loop is CASSLQGTSEKLFF. In DNA form, the CDR3 reads TGTGCCAGCAGCTTACAGGGAACAAGTGAAAAACTGTTTTTT. Full variable domain (remainder filled in from reference TRBV5-4 and TRBJ1-4): ETGVTQSPTHLIKTRGQQVTLRCSSQSGHNTVSWYQQALGQGPQFIFQYYREEENGRGNFPPRFSGLQFPNYSSELNVNALELDDSALYLCASSLQGTSEKLFFGSGTQLSVL.

This chain uses TRBV5-1 with TRBJ2-3; no definite D call. CDR3 length: 14 residues. V lost 1 base, J lost 2 bases, and 8 bases lay in between. From germline, CDR1 is SGHRS and CDR2 YFSETQ. The CDR3 sequence is CASSLTWATDTQYF. The CDR3 DNA is TGCGCCAGCAGCTTGACGTGGGCCACAGATACGCAGTATTTT.

This rearrangement joins TRBV11-3 to TRBJ2-1, with 14 bases lining up with TRBD2. The CDR3 covers 16 residues. V lost 2 bases to trimming and J lost 9 bases; unmatched junction nucleotides: 6. The germline V gene has CDR1 SGHNT and CDR2 YENEEA. CDR3 loop: CASSLRLAGGPVEQFF. For the CDR3, the DNA is TGTGCCAGCAGCTTAAGACTAGCGGGAGGGCCTGTTGAGCAGTTCTTC. Together with reference TRBV11-3 and TRBJ2-1, the CDR3 gives the full variable domain: EAGVVQSPRYKIIEKKQPVAFWCNPISGHNTLYWYLQNLGQGPELLIRYENEEAVDDSQLPKDRFSAERLKGVDSTLKIQPAELGDSAVYLCASSLRLAGGPVEQFFGPGTRLTVL.

The chain employs TRBV7-9 and TRBJ2-7; tentatively, D is TRBD1 (6 bases). Trimming cost V 5 bases and J 2 bases, with 16 bases left between them. The CDR3 has 15 residues. Germline V CDR1 and CDR2: SEHNR, FQNEAQ (reference sequence). CDR3 amino acids: CASSPTGSRAYEQYF. Written as DNA, the CDR3 is TGTGCCAGCAGCCCAACAGGGAGCAGGGCCTACGAGCAGTACTTC.